This is a list of T cell receptor beta chains from one sample in a study of beta chain features in type 1 diabetes. The protocol was immunoSEQ multiplex PCR, while the TCRdb copy is restricted to in-frame clones and leaves out a portion. The sample lists 150,000 to 200,000 clones; 8% to 8.5% were seen once. The sequencing sample was made of central memory CD4+ T cells from blood. These receptors originate from a woman younger than 30 with type 1 diabetes. Each CDR3 is given with its conserved first and last residue. The D gene is left open where the match is weak. Part of the rows lack a size; the others show once, few, many or a class for expanded clones.

>TRBV5-1|few|TRBJ2-7|TRBD2
CASSLAGVAGGQEQYF
TGCGCCAGCAGCTTGGCCGGGGTAGCGGGGGGGCAAGAGCAGTACTTC
>TRBV7-2|few|TRBJ1-1|TRBD1
CASSFGQGQNTEAFF
TGTGCCAGCAGCTTCGGACAGGGGCAAAACACTGAAGCTTTCTTT
>TRBV15|few|TRBJ2-7|.
CATSRGSGYEQYF
TGTGCCACCAGCAGGGGCTCTGGATACGAGCAGTACTTC
>TRBV21-1|.|TRBJ2-3|.
CASSKSLRQGRGDTQYF
TGTGCCAGCAGCAAATCGCTCAGACAGGGTAGGGGAGATACGCAGTATTTT
>TRBV19|few|TRBJ2-5|TRBD1
CASGNRDRAETQYF
TGTGCCAGCGGTAACCGGGACAGGGCGGAGACCCAGTACTTC
>TRBV15|few|TRBJ2-5|TRBD1
CATSRDDRVRETQYF
TGTGCCACCAGCAGAGATGACAGGGTGAGGGAGACCCAGTACTTC
>TRBV5-4|few|TRBJ2-1|TRBD1
CASSRPGGSYNEQFF
TGTGCCAGCAGCAGACCAGGGGGTTCCTACAATGAGCAGTTCTTC
>TRBV19|.|TRBJ2-7|.
CASSNPRRPYEQYF
TGTGCCAGTAGTAACCCACGCAGGCCCTACGAGCAGTACTTC
>TRBV7-9|few|TRBJ2-3|TRBD2
CASLAGGSDTQYF
TGTGCCAGCCTAGCGGGAGGGTCGGATACGCAGTATTTT
>TRBV25-1|few|TRBJ2-2|.
CASSAAGTGELFF
TGTGCCAGCAGTGCGGCAGGCACCGGGGAGCTGTTTTTT
>TRBV30|.|TRBJ1-5|.
CAWSVQGPNQPQHF
TGTGCCTGGAGTGTTCAGGGTCCCAATCAGCCCCAGCATTTT
>TRBV11-2|few|TRBJ1-1|TRBD1
CASSPNRGTGGEAFF
TGTGCCAGCAGCCCAAACAGGGGGACAGGGGGTGAAGCTTTCTTT
>TRBV28|.|TRBJ2-4|TRBD1
CASKRDRAYLAKNIQYF
TGTGCCAGCAAGCGGGACAGGGCATATCTAGCCAAAAACATTCAGTACTTC
>TRBV4-1|.|TRBJ1-1|.
CASSPPSGNTEAFF
TGCGCCAGCAGCCCGCCTTCGGGGAACACTGAAGCTTTCTTT
>TRBV5-1|.|TRBJ2-1|TRBD2
CASTGVAGGNNEQFF
TGCGCCAGTACCGGAGTAGCGGGGGGTAACAATGAGCAGTTCTTC
>TRBV7-9|.|TRBJ2-3|.
CASSLNGGEPTDTQYF
TGTGCCAGCAGCTTAAACGGGGGAGAGCCCACAGATACGCAGTATTTT
>TRBV7-6|.|TRBJ2-1|TRBD2
CASSLAGGGGNEQFF
TGTGCCAGCAGCTTAGCCGGGGGGGGCGGGAATGAGCAGTTCTTC
>TRBV5-1|many|TRBJ2-7|.
CASSPATGSGSREQYF
TGCGCCAGCAGCCCGGCCACAGGGTCCGGTTCACGCGAGCAGTACTTC
>TRBV7-2|few|TRBJ2-5|.
CASSPRLLRQETQYF
TGTGCCAGCAGCCCCAGACTACTCCGCCAAGAGACCCAGTACTTC
>TRBV7-2|few|TRBJ1-5|TRBD1
CASSSTGLDHLPQHF
TGTGCCAGCAGTTCGACAGGGCTGGACCACCTCCCCCAGCATTTT